This T cell receptor (beta chain) was retrieved from a study of cytomegalovirus exposure and HLA in healthy donors. Findings of the study overall: Later analysis identified a missense DCLRE1C variant that was linked to TCR beta V- and J-gene trimming. Rarity marked most TCR sequences, yet some public TCRs occurred in many donors. Because they were indistinguishable, some V segments, including TRBV6-2 and TRBV6-3, were excluded.

This clone was seen only a few times. The target antigen is unknown. Germline V gene sequence: CDR1 SNHLY, CDR2 FYNNEI. This CDR3 has 14 amino acids. Trimming removed 4 bases at V and 5 bases at J, with 12 bases between. PCR was performed using 60 Vbeta and 13 Jbeta primers. Assay used: immunoSEQ multiplex PCR; TCRdb lists only in-frame clones, some missing. The sample includes around 150,000 clones, roughly 78% of them seen just once. The sample taken for sequencing was PBMCs. The clonotype comes from a man between 40 and 49 years old in good health and CMV-seronegative. J is TRBJ1-5 and V is TRBV2; D unresolved. The CDR3 sequence: CASSALQVDQPQHF. The DNA of the CDR3 is TGTGCCAGCAGTGCCCTCCAGGTAGATCAGCCCCAGCATTTT.